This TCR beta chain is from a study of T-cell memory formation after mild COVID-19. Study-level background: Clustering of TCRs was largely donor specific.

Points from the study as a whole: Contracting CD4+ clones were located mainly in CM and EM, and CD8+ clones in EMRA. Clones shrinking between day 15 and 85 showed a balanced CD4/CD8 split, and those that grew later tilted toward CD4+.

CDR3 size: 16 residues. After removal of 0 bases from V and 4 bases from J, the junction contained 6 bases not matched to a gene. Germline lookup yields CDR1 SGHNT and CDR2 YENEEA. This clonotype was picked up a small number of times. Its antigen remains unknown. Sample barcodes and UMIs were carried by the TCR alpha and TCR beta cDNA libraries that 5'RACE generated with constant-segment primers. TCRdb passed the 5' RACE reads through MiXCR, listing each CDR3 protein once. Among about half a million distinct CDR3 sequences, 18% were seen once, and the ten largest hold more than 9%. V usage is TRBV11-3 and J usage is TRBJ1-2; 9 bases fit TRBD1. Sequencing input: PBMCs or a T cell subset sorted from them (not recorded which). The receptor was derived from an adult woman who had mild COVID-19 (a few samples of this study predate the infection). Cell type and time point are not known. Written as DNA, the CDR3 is TGTGCCAGCAGCTTAGAGATGACAGGGGGGATCTATGGCTACACCTTC. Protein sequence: CASSLEMTGGIYGYTF.